The TCR beta chain described here comes from a study of technical replicates of blood from a handful of donors. V lost 0 bases, J lost 5 bases, and 7 bases lay in between. CDR3 length equals 13 residues. CDR1 is MNHEY and CDR2 is SVGAGI in the germline V gene. TCRdb's copy holds only in-frame clones and misses some; the assay was immunoSEQ multiplex PCR. In the table there are 90,000 to 100,000 clones, approximately 94% of which are singletons. V is TRBV6-5 and J is TRBJ1-2, with TRBD1 as a possible D gene (5 bases). This clonotype was sampled from a human donor in good health. Sample: T cells isolated from PBMCs. CDR3 amino acids: CASSYSGGYGYTF. Written as DNA, the CDR3 is TGTGCCAGCAGTTACTCTGGGGGGTATGGCTACACCTTC.